This T cell receptor (beta chain) was recorded in a study of shared clonotypes between healthy human individuals. About the research overall: Three plates each covered CD4 naive and memory; CD8 naive two, CD8 memory one. Overall study findings and caveats: An anticipated effect of sequencing depth on clonotype sharing among donors was recognized. The genetic and exposure-history diversity represented was limited by few donors.

In this sample, this clone turned up once. Its antigen remains unknown. Distinct nucleotide sequences in the sample also encode this CDR3. Looked up from germline, CDR1 is SGHVS and CDR2 is FNYEAQ. The V end was cut by 5 bases, the J end by 2 bases, with 12 bases between. The CDR3 loop spans 14 amino acids. Profiled with immunoSEQ multiplex PCR; TCRdb holds only in-frame clones, not every one. Altogether more than 2 million clones are present, just under 95% being singletons, with the ten largest covering around 1.8%. Naive CD8 isolation took CD45RO-negative cells positively selected for CCR7 and excluded terminally differentiated effector memory CD45RA+ cells.

This receptor was obtained from a man between 18 and 29 years old in good health. Some clones in this sample may be carry-over from other donors' samples. The V call is TRBV7-6, the J call TRBJ1-1, with D hard to call. Specimen: naive CD8+ T cells from PBMCs. CDR3 sequence: CASSPGWGNTEAFF. For the CDR3, the DNA is TGTGCCAGCAGCCCCGGGTGGGGAAACACTGAAGCTTTCTTT. The full variable domain, completed using reference TRBV7-6 and TRBJ1-1, is GAGVSQSPRYKVTKRGQDVALRCDPISGHVSLYWYRQALGQGPEFLTYFNYEAQQDKSGLPNDRFSAERPEGSISTLTIQRTEQRDSAMYRCASSPGWGNTEAFFGQGTRLTVV.